The following is a T cell receptor beta chain sequence with its context. Its antigen is unidentified. The CDR3 sequence is 18 residues long. The J segment lost 1 base and the V segment lost 2 bases, leaving 12 bases of the junction unmatched. Germline V gives CDR1 SGDLS, CDR2 YYNGEE. The assay was immunoSEQ multiplex PCR, and TCRdb's table has in-frame clones only and misses some. The sample lists roughly 180,000 clones; roughly 80% were seen once. The sample is drawn from a study of cytotoxic CD8 clonotypes in ibrutinib-treated CLL. The wider study: Response samples came after a median 12 months of treatment, range 6 to 36.

Broader study findings: Increased clonality at ibrutinib response gave way to a return toward baseline at progression.

This sequence joins TRBV9 and TRBJ1-1; 9 nucleotides match TRBD1. The sequence derives from a human donor with chronic lymphocytic leukemia. This material consisted of PBMCs, taken after 24 months of ibrutinib treatment. The CDR3 is CASSVSGTGMFRNTEAFF. Written as DNA, the CDR3 is TGTGCCAGCAGCGTCTCCGGGACAGGGATGTTTCGGAACACTGAAGCTTTCTTT.